The rows below give T cell receptor beta chains drawn from one sample of a study of shared clonotypes between healthy human individuals. Sequenced by immunoSEQ multiplex PCR; TCRdb stores in-frame clones only, minus some. Of around 1.5 million clones in the sample, 95% to 99% were seen once. The sequenced sample was naive CD4+ T cells sorted from blood. The source is a man aged 25 to 40 in good health. Both conserved end residues are part of each CDR3. The D gene is left open where the match is weak. The listing skips clone size in some rows; elsewhere it reads once, few, many or a size class.

d_gene: NA
v_gene: TRBV7-3
abundance: NA
j_gene: TRBJ1-1
CDR3aa: CASSPRENTEAFF
CDR3nt: TGTGCCAGCAGCCCCCGAGAGAACACTGAAGCTTTCTTT

d_gene: TRBD1
v_gene: TRBV5-4
abundance: NA
j_gene: TRBJ2-3
CDR3aa: CASSPRQGSDTQYF
CDR3nt: TGTGCCAGCAGTCCACGACAGGGATCAGATACGCAGTATTTT

d_gene: NA
v_gene: TRBV30
abundance: NA
j_gene: TRBJ1-2
CDR3aa: CAWSVSRGTAPDRVNGYTF
CDR3nt: TGTGCCTGGAGTGTATCTCGGGGGACGGCCCCGGACAGAGTAAATGGCTACACCTTC

d_gene: NA
v_gene: TRBV5-1
abundance: NA
j_gene: TRBJ1-4
CDR3aa: CASTLGRPTNEKLFF
CDR3nt: TGCGCCAGCACCTTGGGAAGGCCCACTAATGAAAAACTGTTTTTT

d_gene: TRBD1
v_gene: TRBV9
abundance: NA
j_gene: TRBJ1-2
CDR3aa: CASSVGQGYGYTF
CDR3nt: TGTGCCAGCAGCGTGGGACAGGGATATGGCTACACCTTC

d_gene: TRBD2
v_gene: TRBV7-6
abundance: NA
j_gene: TRBJ2-2
CDR3aa: CASSSVGTSGDTGELFF
CDR3nt: TGTGCCAGCAGCTCGGTGGGGACTAGTGGGGACACCGGGGAGCTGTTTTTT

d_gene: TRBD2
v_gene: TRBV7-9
abundance: NA
j_gene: TRBJ2-1
CDR3aa: CASSLGRGTKYNEQFF
CDR3nt: TGTGCCAGCAGCTTAGGACGCGGGACTAAATACAATGAGCAGTTCTTC

d_gene: NA
v_gene: TRBV27
abundance: NA
j_gene: TRBJ2-5
CDR3aa: CASSVREQRTQYF
CDR3nt: TGTGCCAGCAGTGTTAGGGAGCAGAGGACCCAGTACTTC

d_gene: NA
v_gene: TRBV28
abundance: NA
j_gene: TRBJ2-2
CDR3aa: CASKTSEAMLTGELFF
CDR3nt: TGTGCCAGCAAAACATCGGAGGCCATGTTGACCGGGGAGCTGTTTTTT

d_gene: NA
v_gene: TRBV21-1
abundance: NA
j_gene: TRBJ1-5
CDR3aa: CASSFGGRAGACSSNQPQHF
CDR3nt: TGTGCCAGCAGCTTCGGCGGTAGGGCAGGGGCCTGCTCTAGCAATCAGCCCCAGCATTTT

d_gene: TRBD1
v_gene: TRBV7-2
abundance: NA
j_gene: TRBJ1-1
CDR3aa: CASSLAGQGGTEAFF
CDR3nt: TGTGCCAGCAGCTTAGCGGGACAGGGCGGAACTGAAGCTTTCTTT

d_gene: NA
v_gene: TRBV27
abundance: once
j_gene: TRBJ2-7
CDR3aa: CASTLFVSSYEQYF
CDR3nt: TGTGCCAGCACCCTCTTCGTCAGCTCCTACGAGCAGTACTTC

d_gene: TRBD2
v_gene: TRBV19
abundance: NA
j_gene: TRBJ2-3
CDR3aa: CASRSGTSGRPDTQYF
CDR3nt: TGTGCCAGTAGATCCGGGACTAGCGGGAGGCCAGATACGCAGTATTTT

d_gene: NA
v_gene: TRBV6-4
abundance: NA
j_gene: TRBJ2-3
CDR3aa: CASSDSTRGDTQYF
CDR3nt: TGTGCCAGCAGTGACTCAACTAGGGGAGATACGCAGTATTTT

d_gene: TRBD2
v_gene: TRBV28
abundance: NA
j_gene: TRBJ2-1
CDR3aa: CASTEGVLGRAIRTYYNEQFF
CDR3nt: TGTGCCAGCACCGAAGGGGTCCTCGGGAGGGCGATTCGAACCTATTACAATGAGCAGTTCTTC

d_gene: NA
v_gene: TRBV21-1
abundance: NA
j_gene: TRBJ2-1
CDR3aa: CASSKGGDRGNNEQFF
CDR3nt: TGTGCCAGCAGCAAAGGCGGGGACAGGGGAAACAATGAGCAGTTCTTC

d_gene: NA
v_gene: TRBV27
abundance: NA
j_gene: TRBJ2-1
CDR3aa: CASSLSLQESLRGQFF
CDR3nt: TGTGCCAGCAGTTTATCTCTCCAGGAGTCGTTGCGAGGGCAGTTCTTC

d_gene: NA
v_gene: TRBV2
abundance: NA
j_gene: TRBJ2-3
CDR3aa: CASSGSFISTDTQYF
CDR3nt: TGTGCCAGCAGTGGGAGCTTTATTTCGACAGATACGCAGTATTTT

d_gene: TRBD2
v_gene: TRBV2
abundance: NA
j_gene: TRBJ2-1
CDR3aa: CASKRGLAGTSSYNEQFF
CDR3nt: TGTGCCAGCAAACGAGGACTAGCGGGCACAAGTTCCTACAATGAGCAGTTCTTC

d_gene: NA
v_gene: TRBV21-1
abundance: NA
j_gene: TRBJ2-2
CDR3aa: CASNPTSFIPNTGELFF
CDR3nt: TGTGCCAGCAACCCGACTAGCTTCATCCCGAACACCGGGGAGCTGTTTTTT

d_gene: NA
v_gene: TRBV11-3
abundance: NA
j_gene: TRBJ1-1
CDR3aa: CASSLRMNTEAFF
CDR3nt: TGTGCCAGCAGCTTACGCATGAACACTGAAGCTTTCTTT

d_gene: NA
v_gene: TRBV5-1
abundance: NA
j_gene: TRBJ2-1
CDR3aa: CASSLLFNEQFF
CDR3nt: TGCGCCAGCAGCTTGTTATTCAATGAGCAGTTCTTC

d_gene: TRBD1
v_gene: TRBV5-4
abundance: once
j_gene: TRBJ2-7
CDR3aa: CASSSGQGKAYEQYF
CDR3nt: TGTGCCAGCAGCTCGGGACAGGGGAAGGCTTACGAGCAGTACTTC

d_gene: TRBD2
v_gene: TRBV5-6
abundance: NA
j_gene: TRBJ2-5
CDR3aa: CASSRRVGRVEGETQYF
CDR3nt: TGTGCCAGCAGCAGGAGGGTGGGGAGGGTCGAGGGAGAGACCCAGTACTTC

d_gene: NA
v_gene: TRBV9
abundance: NA
j_gene: TRBJ2-2
CDR3aa: CASSAAGTNTGELFF
CDR3nt: TGTGCCAGCAGCGCGGCAGGGACTAACACCGGGGAGCTGTTTTTT

d_gene: TRBD2
v_gene: TRBV9
abundance: NA
j_gene: TRBJ2-7
CDR3aa: CASSGARSSGASEQYF
CDR3nt: TGTGCCAGCAGCGGGGCCCGCTCTAGCGGGGCCTCCGAGCAGTACTTC

d_gene: TRBD1
v_gene: TRBV28
abundance: NA
j_gene: TRBJ1-1
CDR3aa: CASGTGVNTEAFF
CDR3nt: TGTGCCAGCGGGACAGGGGTGAACACTGAAGCTTTCTTT

d_gene: NA
v_gene: TRBV27
abundance: NA
j_gene: TRBJ2-5
CDR3aa: CASSLTRQETQYF
CDR3nt: TGTGCCAGCAGTTTAACCAGACAAGAGACCCAGTACTTC

d_gene: TRBD1
v_gene: TRBV5-1
abundance: NA
j_gene: TRBJ2-7
CDR3aa: CASSKDRVGEQYF
CDR3nt: TGCGCCAGCAGCAAGGACAGGGTAGGGGAGCAGTACTTC

d_gene: TRBD2
v_gene: TRBV4-3
abundance: NA
j_gene: TRBJ2-1
CDR3aa: CASSQVGAGGQSEQFF
CDR3nt: TGCGCCAGCAGCCAAGTGGGAGCGGGAGGGCAAAGTGAGCAGTTCTTC

d_gene: NA
v_gene: TRBV12-2
abundance: NA
j_gene: TRBJ2-7
CDR3aa: CASRFRRDQGAFDYEQYF
CDR3nt: TGTGCAAGTCGCTTCCGACGGGACCAGGGGGCGTTTGACTACGAGCAGTACTTC

d_gene: NA
v_gene: TRBV9
abundance: NA
j_gene: TRBJ2-2
CDR3aa: CASSVAVVGRTGELFF
CDR3nt: TGTGCCAGCAGCGTAGCAGTTGTGGGACGCACCGGGGAGCTGTTTTTT

d_gene: TRBD2
v_gene: TRBV5-1
abundance: NA
j_gene: TRBJ2-1
CDR3aa: CASSTSSGRGEQFF
CDR3nt: TGCGCCAGCAGCACTTCTTCCGGGAGGGGTGAGCAGTTCTTC

d_gene: NA
v_gene: TRBV12-5
abundance: NA
j_gene: TRBJ2-7
CDR3aa: CASGRDGSYEQYF
CDR3nt: TGTGCTAGTGGAAGGGACGGATCCTACGAGCAGTACTTC

d_gene: NA
v_gene: TRBV5-1
abundance: once
j_gene: TRBJ2-1
CDR3aa: CASSLVAGFGSYNEQFF
CDR3nt: TGCGCCAGCAGCTTGGTGGCGGGGTTCGGCTCCTACAATGAGCAGTTCTTC

d_gene: NA
v_gene: TRBV7-9
abundance: NA
j_gene: TRBJ2-7
CDR3aa: CASSLVGGAGLSYEQYF
CDR3nt: TGTGCCAGCAGCTTAGTTGGTGGGGCTGGGCTATCCTACGAGCAGTACTTC

d_gene: TRBD1
v_gene: TRBV2
abundance: NA
j_gene: TRBJ2-7
CDR3aa: CASCGDSSYEQYF
CDR3nt: TGTGCCAGCTGTGGGGACAGCTCCTACGAGCAGTACTTC

d_gene: TRBD2
v_gene: TRBV9
abundance: NA
j_gene: TRBJ2-1
CDR3aa: CASSVSVTAGDHNEQFF
CDR3nt: TGTGCCAGCAGTGTATCAGTGACAGCGGGAGACCACAATGAGCAGTTCTTC

d_gene: NA
v_gene: TRBV5-6
abundance: NA
j_gene: TRBJ1-4
CDR3aa: CASSLASGELFF
CDR3nt: TGTGCCAGCAGCCTTGCGTCGGGGGAACTGTTTTTT

d_gene: TRBD1
v_gene: TRBV5-1
abundance: NA
j_gene: TRBJ2-5
CDR3aa: CASSWGQDQETQYF
CDR3nt: TGCGCCAGCAGCTGGGGACAGGACCAAGAGACCCAGTACTTC

d_gene: NA
v_gene: TRBV6-5
abundance: NA
j_gene: TRBJ1-1
CDR3aa: CASSYLGGMNTEAFF
CDR3nt: TGTGCCAGCAGTTATCTGGGGGGGATGAACACTGAAGCTTTCTTT

d_gene: TRBD1
v_gene: TRBV19
abundance: once
j_gene: TRBJ1-1
CDR3aa: CASTTTGGYVDTEAFF
CDR3nt: TGTGCCAGTACAACGACAGGGGGCTATGTGGACACTGAAGCTTTCTTT

d_gene: TRBD2
v_gene: TRBV18
abundance: NA
j_gene: TRBJ2-1
CDR3aa: CASSPAGGNNEQFF
CDR3nt: TGTGCCAGCTCACCGGCGGGGGGGAACAATGAGCAGTTCTTC

d_gene: NA
v_gene: TRBV18
abundance: NA
j_gene: TRBJ2-2
CDR3aa: CASSPRREVLAGMGELFF
CDR3nt: TGTGCCAGCTCACCACGTCGAGAGGTCTTGGCAGGGATGGGGGAGCTGTTTTTT